These 27 T cell receptor beta chains share one sample of origin, sequenced in a study of T cell repertoires in cytomegalovirus infection. No antigen has been assigned to these receptors. A single record per CDR3 protein comes from TCRdb applying MiXCR to the reads. The sample yields about 310,000 distinct CDR3 sequences, roughly 25% seen once. This material consisted of cultured PBMCs, taken from culture after CMV antigen stimulation. The receptors shown here come from a human donor in good health (CMV status not recorded). Some clones in this sample may be carry-over from other donors' samples.

This clonotype was seen at least ten times. J is TRBJ2-2 and V is TRBV6-1; 9 bases are a match to TRBD2. The CDR3 runs to 15 residues. J was trimmed by 5 bases and V by 4 bases; bases with no gene match: 5. Germline CDR1 and CDR2: MNHNS and SASEGT. This CDR3 reads CASSVAGGRTGELFF. The CDR3 nucleotides are TGTGCCAGCAGTGTCGCGGGAGGGCGGACCGGGGAGCTGTTTTTT.

This clonotype was counted only a few times. The chain joins TRBV6-1 to TRBJ2-1; 7 positions match TRBD1. Germline trimming cut 2 bases from V and 9 bases from J; bases unmatched to any gene: 16. CDR1 and CDR2 (germline): MNHNS, SASEGT. CDR3 size: 17 residues. CDR3 loop: CASSETPRQGVGSEQFF. The CDR3 bases are TGTGCCAGCAGTGAAACCCCGCGGCAGGGGGTGGGTAGTGAGCAGTTCTTC.

This rearrangement joins TRBV19 to TRBJ1-1; possible D gene TRBD1, 5 bases. The CDR3 loop spans 14 amino acids. V lost 7 bases to trimming and J lost 5 bases, with 17 bases between them. Germline V gene lookup returns CDR1 LNHDA and CDR2 SQIVND (reference sequence). CDR3 protein: CASNQMGGGTEAFF. In DNA, the CDR3 is TGTGCCAGTAACCAAATGGGGGGTGGGACTGAAGCTTTCTTT.

This clonotype was counted at least ten times. CDR3 region: CASRPRGRYYGYTF. The CDR3 bases are TGTGCCAGCAGACCTAGGGGACGCTACTATGGCTACACCTTC. The rearrangement joins TRBV12-3 or TRBV12-4 to TRBJ1-2, with D possibly being TRBD1 (5 bases). Trimming cost V 6 bases and J 3 bases, with 14 bases left between them. The CDR3 length is 14 residues.

In the case of this clonotype: It may be a read error: a sequence one base away is much more abundant. This sequence joins TRBV7-3 and TRBJ2-3; D might be TRBD2 (5 bases). Trimming cost V 0 bases and J 6 bases, with 10 bases left between them. CDR1 is SGHTA, CDR2 FQGTGA, per germline. The CDR3 loop spans 14 amino acids. The CDR3 loop is CASSLTGEGDTQYF. DNA of the CDR3: TGTGCCAGCAGCTTAACGGGAGAAGGTGATACGCAGTATTTT. Looking up the rest from reference TRBV7-3 and TRBJ2-3 gives the full variable domain: GAGVSQTPSNKVTEKGKYVELRCDPISGHTALYWYRQSLGQGPEFLIYFQGTGAADDSGLPNDRFFAVRPEGSVSTLKIQRTERGDSAVYLCASSLTGEGDTQYFGPGTRLTVL.

The V and J genes are TRBV2 and TRBJ2-1; D is ambiguous. The germline V and J ends were trimmed by 6 bases and 9 bases, with 12 bases remaining between them. The CDR3 contains 12 residues. Germline CDR1 reads SNHLY; CDR2 reads FYNNEI. This CDR3 reads CASRGLDSEQFF. DNA for the CDR3: TGTGCCAGCAGGGGGTTAGATAGTGAGCAGTTCTTC. The full variable domain, its missing parts supplied by reference TRBV2 and TRBJ2-1, is EPEVTQTPSHQVTQMGQEVILRCVPISNHLYFYWYRQILGQKVEFLVSFYNNEISEKSEIFDDQFSVERPDGSNFTLKIRSTKLEDSAMYFCASRGLDSEQFFGPGTRLTVL.

Note on this clonotype: A much larger clone lies a single base off, so this may be a read error. The V call is TRBV19, the J call TRBJ2-1, with 10 nucleotides matching TRBD1. The CDR3 is 16 residues long. In germline, CDR1 is LNHDA, CDR2 SQIVND (reference sequence). The CDR3, as DNA: TGTGTCAGTAGTATAGGCCGGGGACAGGGGCTGAATGAGCAGTTCTTC. Amino acids: CVSSIGRGQGLNEQFF.

This clonotype was observed a handful of times. The chain is built from TRBV28 and TRBJ2-1, with 8 bases aligning to TRBD2. CDR1 is MDHEN and CDR2 is SYDVKM in the germline V gene. J was trimmed by 5 bases and V by 3 bases; bases with no gene match: 18. This CDR3 contains 19 residues. The CDR3 loop is CASSFFFTWERESHNEQFF. The CDR3 DNA follows: TGTGCCAGCAGTTTCTTTTTTACTTGGGAGCGGGAGTCCCACAATGAGCAGTTCTTC.

Many counts were recorded for this clonotype. The rearrangement joins TRBV15 to TRBJ2-6; D is ambiguous. Trimming pared 3 bases from V and 0 bases from J, leaving 3 bases between. Per germline, CDR1 LNHNV and CDR2 YYDKDF (reference sequence). This CDR3 comprises 14 residues. In DNA, the CDR3 is TGTGCCACCAGCAGGGGCTCTGGGGCCAACGTCCTGACTTTC. Its protein product is CATSRGSGANVLTF.

This sequence joins TRBV5-4 and TRBJ2-2; TRBD1 might be the D (5 bases). This CDR3 is 14 amino acids long. Germline CDR1 is SGHNT and CDR2 is YYREEE (reference sequence). V was shortened by 4 bases and J by 6 bases, with 13 bases between the two germline ends. CDR3 nucleotide sequence: TGTGCCAGCAGCCTTCCTGCAGGGCCCGGGGAGCTGTTTTTT. Translating it yields CASSLPAGPGELFF.

The gene calls are TRBV2 and TRBJ1-1; weak D call: TRBD1 (5 bases). The CDR3 consists of 13 residues. Per germline, CDR1 SNHLY and CDR2 FYNNEI. The V and J ends lost 3 bases and 6 bases respectively, with 11 bases between them. The CDR3 coding sequence is TGTGCCAGCAGTGATGGTCAGGGCTCTGAAGCTTTCTTT. This sequence encodes CASSDGQGSEAFF.

This chain connects TRBV4-3 to TRBJ2-1; 8 bases fit TRBD1. The V segment lost 3 bases and the J segment 2 bases; nucleotides outside the gene matches: 9. Germline V gene data show CDR1 as LGHNA and CDR2 as YSLEER. The CDR3 is made up of 17 amino acids. CDR3 amino acids: CASSQGAAGGTYNEQFF. For the CDR3, the DNA is TGCGCCAGCAGCCAGGGAGCGGCAGGGGGCACCTACAATGAGCAGTTCTTC.

This clonotype occurred many times. The chain employs TRBV7-2 and TRBJ2-7, with D perhaps TRBD1 or TRBD2 (6 bases each). The CDR3 loop spans 14 amino acids. Germline CDR1 and CDR2: SGHTA and FQGNSA. Trimming removed 5 bases from V and 5 bases from J, with 16 bases in between. The DNA for the CDR3 is TGTGCCAGCAGCCCCCGGGGGCGGGACGACGAGCAGTACTTC. Encoded protein: CASSPRGRDDEQYF.

The sample holds a few counts of this clonotype. The chain links TRBV11-2 to TRBJ2-5; no reliable D call. The CDR3 runs to 12 residues. V lost 3 bases to trimming and J lost 5 bases, with 7 bases between them. Per germline, CDR1 SGHAT and CDR2 FQNNGV. CDR3 sequence: CASSLFSETQYF. The CDR3 DNA sequence: TGTGCCAGCAGCTTGTTTAGCGAGACCCAGTACTTC.

J is TRBJ2-1 and V is TRBV11-2; 7 nucleotides match TRBD2. This CDR3 contains 13 residues. Trimming took 4 bases from V and 10 from J; bases not matched to a gene: 7. The germline CDR1 and CDR2 sequences are SGHAT and FQNNGV. In DNA form, the CDR3 reads TGTGCCAGCAGCTCCAGCGGGATTTACGAGCAGTTCTTC. It translates to CASSSSGIYEQFF.

The V gene is TRBV20-1, the J gene TRBJ1-2, with 12 nucleotides matching TRBD1. CDR3 length: 13 amino acids. After removal of 4 bases from V and 8 bases from J, the junction contained 5 bases not matched to a gene. Germline loops: CDR1 DFQATT, CDR2 SNEGSKA (reference sequence). The CDR3 region has the DNA TGCAGTGCTAACCGGGACAGGGGGCTCGGCTACACCTTC. Encoded protein: CSANRDRGLGYTF.

V and J are TRBV19 and TRBJ2-1; D is uncertain. CDR1 and CDR2 (germline): LNHDA, SQIVND (reference sequence). Trimming stripped 1 base from V and 8 bases from J, with 3 bases between. The CDR3 spans 11 residues. CDR3 sequence reads: CASSIGDEQFF. Written as DNA, the CDR3 is TGTGCCAGTAGTATAGGGGATGAGCAGTTCTTC.

This chain connects TRBV12-3 or TRBV12-4 to TRBJ1-2; perhaps TRBD1 as D (5 bases). V gave up 4 bases and J gave up 8 bases, with 17 bases separating them. This CDR3 region has 14 residues. DNA of the CDR3: TGTGCCAGCAGTTCCGGGACCGAACGCTTAGGCTACACCTTC. This sequence encodes CASSSGTERLGYTF.

This chain connects TRBV11-2 to TRBJ2-5; D may be TRBD2 (6 bases). The V gene lost 4 bases and the J gene lost 2 bases, with 14 bases spanning the gap. CDR1 is SGHAT and CDR2 is FQNNGV in the germline V gene. This CDR3 spans 15 amino acids. For the CDR3, the DNA is TGTGCCAGCAGCTCCTCGGACTATCAACAAGAGACCCAGTACTTC. Translation: CASSSSDYQQETQYF.

The chain joins TRBV5-4 to TRBJ2-3; 7 bases match TRBD2. Germline V CDR1 and CDR2: SGHNT, YYREEE (reference sequence). The CDR3 is made up of 15 amino acids. V shed 3 bases, J shed 4 bases, and the junction held 8 bases outside the gene matches. Here the CDR3 reads CASSWGGLQADTQYF. In DNA, the CDR3 is TGTGCCAGCAGCTGGGGGGGACTTCAGGCAGATACGCAGTATTTT.

This clonotype was counted ten times or more. The chain is built from TRBV12-3 or TRBV12-4 and TRBJ1-5, with D uncertain. Trimming pared 8 bases from V and 4 bases from J, leaving 15 bases between. CDR3 length equals 14 residues. The CDR3 loop reads CASSPAGGNQPQHF. For the CDR3, the DNA is TGTGCCAGCTCCCCCGCCGGAGGTAATCAGCCCCAGCATTTT.

In its sample, this clonotype was seen many times. This chain connects TRBV19 to TRBJ1-1, with a possible D match to TRBD1 (5 bases). CDR3 size: 15 residues. V lost 1 base to trimming and J lost 3 bases, with 12 bases between them. Germline CDR1 and CDR2: LNHDA and SQIVND (reference sequence). CDR3 sequence (DNA): TGTGCCAGTAGTATAGTCGGGGGAAGCGACACTGAAGCTTTCTTT. Translating it yields CASSIVGGSDTEAFF.

This clonotype showed up just once. The V and J genes are TRBV23-1 and TRBJ2-5, with D perhaps given as TRBD1 or TRBD2 (5 bases each). TRBV23-1 counts as an open reading frame of uncertain function. This CDR3 has 23 residues. Trimming took 0 bases from V and 1 from J, leaving 33 bases between them. CDR3 region: CASSQSEEGRQLSLRGGQETQYF. The DNA of the CDR3 is TGCGCCAGCAGTCAATCGGAAGAGGGTCGACAGCTGAGTCTCCGGGGTGGCCAAGAGACCCAGTACTTC.

The V gene is TRBV5-4, the J gene TRBJ2-3; TRBD2 matches 7 bases. The V segment lost 5 bases and the J segment 0 bases; nucleotides outside the gene matches: 6. Germline values: CDR1 SGHNT, CDR2 YYREEE (reference sequence). There are 15 residues in the CDR3. The CDR3 here is CASRSGGPSTDTQYF. The CDR3 nucleotides read TGTGCCAGCAGGTCGGGAGGACCTAGCACAGATACGCAGTATTTT.

To note about this clonotype: Just one base apart from a much larger clone, this may be a read error. The chain uses TRBV4-1 and TRBJ2-2, with D possibly TRBD1 on 5 matching bases. The V gene's germline CDR1 is MGHRA and CDR2 YSYEKL. The CDR3 length is 14 residues. Trimming pared 6 bases from V and 0 bases from J, leaving 8 bases between. The CDR3 nucleotides are TGCGCCAGCAGTCGACAGACGAACACCGGGGAGCTGTTTTTT. As protein: CASSRQTNTGELFF.

This clonotype turned up a few times. The V gene is TRBV12-3 or TRBV12-4, the J gene TRBJ1-6; D call uncertain. V was shortened by 3 bases and J by 7 bases, with 10 bases between the two germline ends. The CDR3 is 14 amino acids. In DNA form, the CDR3 reads TGTGCCAGCAGTTTCCGTCTGGAGAATTCACCCCTCCACTTT. Translation gives CASSFRLENSPLHF.

The CDR3 DNA sequence: TGTGCCATCAGTGAGAACCTACTTGCTTTCTTT. Its translation: CAISENLLAFF. The chain combines TRBV10-3 with TRBJ1-1; unclear D gene. V lost 2 bases and J 11 bases, leaving 9 bases between the germline ends. Looked up from germline, CDR1 is ENHRY and CDR2 is SYGVKD. This CDR3 contains 11 residues.